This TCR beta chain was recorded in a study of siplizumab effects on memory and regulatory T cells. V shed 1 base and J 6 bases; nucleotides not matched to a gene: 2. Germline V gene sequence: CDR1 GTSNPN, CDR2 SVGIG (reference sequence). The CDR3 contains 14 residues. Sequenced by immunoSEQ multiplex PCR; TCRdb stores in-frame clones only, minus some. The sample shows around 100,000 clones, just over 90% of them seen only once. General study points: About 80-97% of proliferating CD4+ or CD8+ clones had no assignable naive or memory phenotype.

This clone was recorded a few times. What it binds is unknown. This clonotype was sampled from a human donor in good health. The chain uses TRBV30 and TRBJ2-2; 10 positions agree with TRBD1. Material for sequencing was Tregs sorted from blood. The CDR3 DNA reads TGTGCCTGGAGTGCCGGACAGGGGGCCGGGGAGCTGTTTTTT. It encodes CAWSAGQGAGELFF.